The next 7 T cell receptor beta chains were all read from a single sample in a study of T cell responses to AZD1222 COVID-19 vaccine. Only in-frame clones appear in the TCRdb table, and some are missing; sequencing was by immunoSEQ multiplex PCR. The repertoire holds about 100,000 clones, with 86% as singletons. The sequences come from peripheral blood, collected on day 0 of AZD1222 vaccination. Receptor source: an adult in good health.

V is TRBV19 and J is TRBJ2-1; D possibly matches TRBD1 or TRBD2 (5 bases each). The V and J ends lost 1 base and 5 bases respectively, with 12 bases between them. The CDR3 sequence is 15 residues long. From germline, CDR1 is LNHDA and CDR2 SQIVND (reference sequence). CDR3 coding DNA: TGTGCCAGTAGTATAGCGGGGCAGGAACACAATGAGCAGTTCTTC. It encodes CASSIAGQEHNEQFF. The variable domain in full, completed from reference TRBV19 and TRBJ2-1, reads DGGITQSPKYLFRKEGQNVTLSCEQNLNHDAMYWYRQDPGQGLRLIYYSQIVNDFQKGDIAEGYSVSREKKESFPLTVTSAQKNPTAFYLCASSIAGQEHNEQFFGPGTRLTVL.

This sequence joins TRBV28 and TRBJ1-5, with 7 bases fitting TRBD1. Germline V CDR1 and CDR2: MDHEN, SYDVKM. The CDR3 spans 16 residues. Germline trimming cut 2 bases from V and 4 bases from J; bases unmatched to any gene: 8. DNA of the CDR3: TGTGCCAGCAGTTTACCCGGACAGGCCCGAAATCAGCCCCAGCATTTT. Amino acid sequence: CASSLPGQARNQPQHF. Based on the CDR3 plus reference TRBV28 and TRBJ1-5, the full variable domain is DVKVTQSSRYLVKRTGEKVFLECVQDMDHENMFWYRQDPGLGLRLIYFSYDVKMKEKGDIPEGYSVSREKKERFSLILESASTNQTSMYLCASSLPGQARNQPQHFGDGTRLSIL.

The sample holds a few counts of this clone. V is TRBV19 and J is TRBJ1-1; 8 positions match TRBD1. Germline loops: CDR1 LNHDA, CDR2 SQIVND (reference sequence). Trimming removed 5 bases from V and 1 base from J; junction bases left unmatched: 3. The CDR3 sequence is 14 residues long. CDR3 region: CASSPGQENTEAFF. Here the CDR3 DNA reads TGTGCCAGTAGTCCGGGACAGGAGAACACTGAAGCTTTCTTT.

This chain connects TRBV24-1 to TRBJ2-7, with D possibly being TRBD2 (5 bases). V was trimmed by 3 bases and J by 6 bases, leaving 14 bases between them. Per the germline V gene, CDR1 is KGHDR and CDR2 is SFDVKD. This CDR3 spans 14 amino acids. This CDR3 reads CATSDVVGRGEQYF. The CDR3 DNA reads as TGTGCCACCAGTGATGTTGTCGGCCGGGGCGAGCAGTACTTC.

This clone was recorded a few times. V is TRBV7-2 and J is TRBJ1-1; D unclear. The germline CDR1 and CDR2 sequences are SGHTA and FQGNSA. The germline V and J ends were trimmed by 5 bases and 6 bases, with 16 bases remaining between them. CDR3 size: 14 residues. The CDR3 spells CASSLSSRASEAFF. CDR3 DNA sequence: TGTGCCAGCAGCCTCTCGAGCCGTGCCTCTGAAGCTTTCTTT.

This clone was observed a handful of times. The chain employs TRBV10-3 and TRBJ1-1; a possible D gene is TRBD1 (5 bases). Germline CDR1 and CDR2: ENHRY and SYGVKD. The V and J ends lost 6 bases and 7 bases respectively, with 15 bases between them. This CDR3 has 13 residues. CDR3 amino acids: CAISPRGDSEAFF. For the CDR3, the DNA is TGTGCCATCAGCCCGAGGGGCGACAGTGAAGCTTTCTTT.

The chain employs TRBV28 and TRBJ2-7, with D possibly being TRBD2 (6 bases). The germline V gene encodes CDR1 MDHEN and CDR2 SYDVKM. Trimming left V 5 bases short and J 3 bases short, with 11 bases between. This CDR3 contains 13 residues. CDR3 residues: CASSPGTLYEQYF. CDR3 sequence (DNA): TGTGCCAGCAGTCCCGGGACTCTCTACGAGCAGTACTTC.